This entry lists 20 T cell receptor beta chains sequenced from one sample in a study of CD8+CD57+ T cells in acquired aplastic anemia. The study profiled TCR beta VDJ and CDR3 using genomic DNA as template. TCRdb itself ran the reads through MiXCR, one entry per CDR3 protein. This table holds just over 450,000 distinct CDR3 sequences, under 40% found once. For sequencing, patients were chosen who had shown expansion of CD8+CD57+ cells by flow cytometry. The specimen was sorted CD4+, CD8+, or CD8+CD57+ T cells (not recorded which) from PBMCs. These receptors came from a human donor with aplastic anemia.

This clonotype was recorded at least ten times. V usage is TRBV5-5 and J usage is TRBJ1-6; D remains unclear. The CDR3 is 14 amino acids. Germline V gene sequence: CDR1 SGHKS, CDR2 YYEKEE (reference sequence). Trimming stripped 0 bases from V and 9 bases from J, with 10 bases between. This chain's CDR3 is CASSLVRSTSPLHF. As DNA, the CDR3 is TGTGCCAGCAGCTTGGTTCGCAGTACTTCACCCCTCCACTTT. Filled out from reference TRBV5-5 and TRBJ1-6, the complete variable domain reads DAGVTQSPTHLIKTRGQQVTLRCSPISGHKSVSWYQQVLGQGPQFIFQYYEKEERGRGNFPDRFSARQFPNYSSELNVNALLLGDSALYLCASSLVRSTSPLHFGNGTRLTVT.

CDR3 DNA: TGTGCCAGCAGCTTTAGCGGGGGGGCCACGTCGCAGTATTTT. Translation gives CASSFSGGATSQYF. The chain is built from TRBV25-1 and TRBJ2-3; 11 nucleotides align to TRBD2. The CDR3 loop spans 14 amino acids. CDR1 and CDR2 (germline): MGHDK, SYGVNS. V gave up 6 bases and J gave up 10 bases; unmatched junction bases: 9.

In regard to this clonotype: This may arise from a read error, as a much more abundant clone is one base away. CDR3 sequence reads: CASSQGQVTYGCTF. CDR3 sequence (DNA): TGTGCCAGTAGTCAGGGACAGGTAACCTATGGCTGCACCTTC. The rearrangement joins TRBV19 to TRBJ1-2; 8 bases agree with TRBD1. This CDR3 spans 14 amino acids. The germline gives CDR1 LNHDA, CDR2 SQIVND (reference sequence).

The chain joins TRBV2 to TRBJ2-7; TRBD1 aligns across 7 bases. The CDR3 is 15 residues long. Unmatched junction bases numbered 6, after V lost 0 bases and J lost 4 bases. Germline assignment: CDR1 SNHLY and CDR2 FYNNEI. The CDR3 here is CASSEAGTVKYEQYF. As DNA, the CDR3 is TGTGCCAGCAGTGAAGCTGGGACAGTGAAATACGAGCAGTACTTC.

This clonotype was seen only a few times. The chain links TRBV5-6 to TRBJ2-3; tentatively, D is TRBD2 (6 bases). This CDR3 is built from 13 residues. V lost 6 bases to trimming and J lost 5 bases, with 13 bases between them. Germline V gene lookup returns CDR1 SGHDT and CDR2 YYEEEE. The CDR3 DNA sequence: TGTGCCAGCACGGGACTTTCAGAAGATACGCAGTATTTT. It encodes CASTGLSEDTQYF. The whole variable domain, filled in from reference TRBV5-6 and TRBJ2-3, reads DAGVTQSPTHLIKTRGQQVTLRCSPKSGHDTVSWYQQALGQGPQFIFQYYEEEERQRGNFPDRFSGHQFPNYSSELNVNALLLGDSALYLCASTGLSEDTQYFGPGTRLTVL.

This clonotype was picked up a small number of times. V and J are TRBV7-3 and TRBJ2-1; D is ambiguous. The germline V gene has CDR1 SGHTA and CDR2 FQGTGA. The CDR3 loop spans 15 amino acids. The V end was cut by 5 bases, the J end by 6 bases, with 17 bases between. DNA for the CDR3: TGTGCCAGCAGCCCGCTGAACGAATATCGCAATGAGCAGTTCTTC. It is translated as CASSPLNEYRNEQFF.

The chain uses TRBV10-3 and TRBJ1-2, with D hard to call. This CDR3 is built from 12 residues. V shed 5 bases and J shed 12 bases, with 16 bases lying between them. CDR1 is ENHRY, CDR2 SYGVKD, per germline. CDR3 DNA: TGTGCCATCAGTAGCCTGGACTCTGGAAACACCTTC. It codes for CAISSLDSGNTF.

A word on this clonotype: This may be a read error, as it is one base from a much larger clone. The chain carries TRBV11-2 and TRBJ1-5; perhaps TRBD1 as D (5 bases). Germline assignment: CDR1 SGHAT and CDR2 FQNNGV. V gave up 8 bases and J gave up 1 base, with 18 bases separating them. This CDR3 spans 16 amino acids. The CDR3 DNA sequence: TGTGCCAGCGATTATGGGCGGGGCATAAGCAATCAGCCCCAGCATTTT. Translation: CASDYGRGISNQPQHF. Based on the CDR3 plus reference TRBV11-2 and TRBJ1-5, the full variable domain is EAGVAQSPRYKIIEKRQSVAFWCNPISGHATLYWYQQILGQGPKLLIQFQNNGVVDDSQLPKDRFSAERLKGVDSTLKIQPAKLEDSAVYLCASDYGRGISNQPQHFGDGTRLSIL.

This sequence joins TRBV30 and TRBJ1-1; possible D gene TRBD1, 5 bases. Germline V CDR1 and CDR2: GTSNPN, SVGIG (reference sequence). The V end lost 3 bases, the J end lost 4 bases, and 15 bases lay between the germline ends. This CDR3 comprises 14 residues. In DNA form, the CDR3 reads TGTGCCTGGAGAGCCGAGGGGAGAGGCACTGAAGCTTTCTTT. This sequence encodes CAWRAEGRGTEAFF. Full variable domain (missing parts from reference TRBV30 and TRBJ1-1): SQTIHQWPATLVQPVGSPLSLECTVEGTSNPNLYWYRQAAGRGLQLLFYSVGIGQISSEVPQNLSASRPQDRQFILSSKKLLLSDSGFYLCAWRAEGRGTEAFFGQGTRLTVV.

The chain employs TRBV20-1 and TRBJ2-3; TRBD1 is a possible D gene (6 bases). This CDR3 is built from 16 residues. Per the germline V gene, CDR1 is DFQATT and CDR2 is SNEGSKA (reference sequence). Trimming took 0 bases from V and 0 from J, leaving 13 bases between them. The chain's CDR3 is CSARDPSGQSTDTQYF. The CDR3 DNA is TGCAGTGCTAGAGACCCGAGCGGACAGAGCACAGATACGCAGTATTTT.

CDR3 coding DNA: TGTGCCAGCAGTGTCGGCGGGGGGAGGTACCAAGAGACCCAGTACTTC. Translation: CASSVGGGRYQETQYF. The chain joins TRBV15 to TRBJ2-5; 8 bases agree with TRBD2. V lost 10 bases, J lost 0 bases, and 13 bases stayed unmatched. The CDR3 has 16 residues. Germline CDR1 reads LNHNV; CDR2 reads YYDKDF (reference sequence).

This clonotype has at least ten counts. The genes are TRBV19 and TRBJ1-1, with D uncertain. V was pared by 7 bases and J by 8 bases, with 17 bases between. This CDR3 spans 13 amino acids. Looked up from germline, CDR1 is LNHDA and CDR2 is SQIVND (reference sequence). CDR3 sequence (DNA): TGTGCCAGTACCTTCTTGTCGGGTACGGAAGCTTTCTTT. Its protein product is CASTFLSGTEAFF.

This clonotype was found a few times. The chain combines TRBV27 with TRBJ2-7, with a weak D call TRBD1 (6 bases). Germline V gives CDR1 MNHEY, CDR2 SMNVEV (reference sequence). The CDR3 extends over 13 amino acids. Trimming pared 8 bases from V and 7 bases from J, leaving 18 bases between. The CDR3, as DNA: TGTGCCAGCGGCCAAACACAGGGCCGGGAGCAGTACTTC. This gives the protein CASGQTQGREQYF.

This clonotype was counted at least ten times. The V and J genes are TRBV20-1 and TRBJ2-7; D not certain. The CDR3 extends over 10 amino acids. Deletions cut 7 bases from V and 6 bases from J, with 10 bases between. Looked up from germline, CDR1 is DFQATT and CDR2 is SNEGSKA (reference sequence). In nucleotides, the CDR3 is TGCAGTGTCCCGGATGGCGAGCAGTACTTC. Amino acids: CSVPDGEQYF.

This clonotype was seen repeatedly, ten times or more. The chain links TRBV29-1 to TRBJ1-1, with D possibly TRBD1 on 5 matching bases. The length of the CDR3 is 10 residues. Germline values: CDR1 SQVTM, CDR2 ANQGSEA. Deletions cut 7 bases from V and 9 bases from J, with 12 bases between. This CDR3 is CSDRDSKAFF. CDR3 coding DNA: TGCAGCGACCGGGACTCTAAAGCTTTCTTT.

This clonotype has a count of ten or more. The gene calls are TRBV2 and TRBJ2-5, with TRBD1 matching over 7 bases. Germline CDR1 SNHLY, CDR2 FYNNEI. Trimming cost V 5 bases and J 3 bases; bases outside gene matches: 3. This CDR3 region has 13 residues. CDR3 coding DNA: TGTGCCAGCAGTCCCGACAGGGAAGAGACCCAGTACTTC. This encodes CASSPDREETQYF.

This clonotype was detected only a few times. The V gene is TRBV5-1, the J gene TRBJ2-5; D tentatively reads TRBD1 or TRBD2 (5 bases each). There are 15 residues in the CDR3. CDR1 and CDR2 from the germline V gene are SGHRS and YFSETQ. V was pared by 4 bases and J by 5 bases, with 18 bases between. CDR3 DNA: TGCGCCAGCAGCCCGGGACGAGGGGTCGTCGAGACCCAGTACTTC. Amino acid sequence: CASSPGRGVVETQYF.

The V and J genes are TRBV9 and TRBJ2-2, with 10 bases matching TRBD1. The CDR3 loop spans 16 amino acids. Germline V lookup: CDR1 SGDLS, CDR2 YYNGEE. Trimming at V came to 4 bases and at J to 7 bases, leaving 10 bases not matched to a gene. CDR3 in amino acids: CASSLTGQGSVGELFF. CDR3 bases: TGTGCCAGCAGCCTAACGGGACAGGGGTCTGTCGGGGAGCTGTTTTTT. Full variable domain (outside the CDR3, taken from reference TRBV9 and TRBJ2-2): DSGVTQTPKHLITATGQRVTLRCSPRSGDLSVYWYQQSLDQGLQFLIQYYNGEERAKGNILERFSAQQFPDLHSELNLSSLELGDSALYFCASSLTGQGSVGELFFGEGSRLTVL.

J is TRBJ1-1 and V is TRBV2; no definite D call. The CDR3 has 13 amino acids. Trimming took 7 bases from V and 2 from J, leaving 11 bases between them. Germline V lookup: CDR1 SNHLY, CDR2 FYNNEI. CDR3 nucleotide sequence: TGTGCCAGCAAATGGTTGACTAACACTGAAGCTTTCTTT. Translated: CASKWLTNTEAFF.

To note about this clonotype: A much larger clone lies one base from this, so it may be a read error. The V and J genes are TRBV15 and TRBJ2-4; D is tentatively TRBD1 or TRBD2 (5 bases each). This CDR3 has 16 residues. Trimming removed 4 bases from V and 0 bases from J, with 13 bases in between. Germline V gene data show CDR1 as LNHNV and CDR2 as YYDKDF (reference sequence). CDR3 residues: CATSKEGLIAKNIQYF. Here the CDR3 DNA reads TGTGCCACCAGCAAAGAGGGGCTTATAGCCAAAAACATTCAGTACTTC.